Below, 15 T cell receptor beta chains from the same sample are listed, as sequenced in a study of T cell responses to AZD1222 COVID-19 vaccine. TCRdb keeps only in-frame clones here, not all; method: immunoSEQ multiplex PCR. The sample holds 150,000 to 180,000 clones, approximately 90% seen once. The sequencing used peripheral blood, collected on day 0 of AZD1222 vaccination. The receptor source for this set is an adult in good health.

The chain employs TRBV3-1 (or the pseudogene TRBV3-2) and TRBJ1-5; 8 bases agree with TRBD1. Germline CDR1 reads LGHDT; CDR2 reads YNNKEL (reference sequence). V shed 2 bases and J 9 bases; nucleotides not matched to a gene: 6. The CDR3 sequence is 14 residues long. The DNA of the CDR3 is TGTGCCAGCAGCCAAACACAGGGGGGGTTGCCCCAGCATTTT. Its translation: CASSQTQGGLPQHF.

The CDR3, as DNA: TGTGCCAGCAGCGAAGCCCACCACCCGAATCAGCCCCAGCATTTT. Translation: CASSEAHHPNQPQHF. The V gene is TRBV9, the J gene TRBJ1-5, with no clear D. With 3 bases removed from V and 4 bases from J, the gap between germline ends came to 14 bases. Germline V gene sequence: CDR1 SGDLS, CDR2 YYNGEE. There are 15 residues in the CDR3.

The chain couples TRBV10-1 to TRBJ2-1; 8 bases map to TRBD1. This CDR3 contains 15 residues. Germline V CDR1 and CDR2: WNHNN, SYGVQD (reference sequence). The V and J ends lost 5 bases and 9 bases, in that order; junction bases with no gene match: 12. The CDR3 here is CASSSGQGFLREQFF. CDR3 nucleotide sequence: TGCGCCAGCAGTTCTGGACAGGGTTTCTTGCGTGAGCAGTTCTTC.

This rearrangement joins TRBV7-9 to TRBJ2-7, with a weak D call TRBD2 (5 bases). Between the trimmed V and J ends, which lost 2 bases and 3 bases, there was a span of 11 bases. CDR3 length: 14 amino acids. Germline V gene lookup returns CDR1 SEHNR and CDR2 FQNEAQ (reference sequence). CDR3 loop: CASSLIGVNYEQYF. The CDR3 nucleotides are TGTGCCAGCAGCTTAATCGGGGTTAACTACGAGCAGTACTTC.

The chain recombines TRBV6-2 or TRBV6-3 with TRBJ1-1; D may be TRBD1 (5 bases). Trimming left V 2 bases short and J 11 bases short, with 12 bases between. CDR1 MNHEY and CDR2 SVGEGT come from the germline V gene. This CDR3 has 12 residues. The CDR3 loop is CASSYGPGAAFF. In DNA form, the CDR3 reads TGTGCCAGCAGTTACGGCCCCGGGGCGGCTTTCTTT.

As to this clone: At one of its ends the junction is not consistent with the germline gene, which may arise from a read error. The chain links TRBV6-5 to TRBJ1-5; D call uncertain. This CDR3 is 12 amino acids long. Per the germline V gene, CDR1 is MNHEY and CDR2 is SVGAGI. CDR3 sequence reads: CAGSYSNQPQHF. DNA for the CDR3: TGTGCCGGCAGTTATAGCAATCAGCCCCAGCATTTT.

The chain couples TRBV19 to TRBJ1-1; perhaps TRBD1 as D (6 bases). This CDR3 region has 16 residues. Trimming took off 8 bases at V and 5 bases at J, with 24 bases between the two ends. Germline V CDR1 and CDR2: LNHDA, SQIVND (reference sequence). Here the CDR3 DNA reads TGTGCCAGTGAAACGCGAATACAGGGAAAGGGTACTGAAGCTTTCTTT. Protein product: CASETRIQGKGTEAFF.

This clone showed up just a few times. The rearrangement uses TRBV19 and TRBJ2-2; possibly TRBD1 for D (6 bases). This CDR3 comprises 14 residues. Trimming stripped 4 bases from V and 4 bases from J, with 10 bases between. Germline V CDR1 and CDR2: LNHDA, SQIVND (reference sequence). The chain's CDR3 is CASSTIQGTGELFF. The DNA of the CDR3 is TGTGCCAGTAGTACCATACAGGGCACCGGGGAGCTGTTTTTT. The variable domain in full, with the rest retrieved from reference TRBV19 and TRBJ2-2, is DGGITQSPKYLFRKEGQNVTLSCEQNLNHDAMYWYRQDPGQGLRLIYYSQIVNDFQKGDIAEGYSVSREKKESFPLTVTSAQKNPTAFYLCASSTIQGTGELFFGEGSRLTVL.

The CDR3 here is CASSPLARMNTEAFF. The CDR3 nucleotides read TGTGCCAGCAGCCCTCTCGCCAGGATGAACACTGAAGCTTTCTTT. The rearrangement links TRBV5-6 to TRBJ1-1; D remains ambiguous. CDR3 length equals 15 residues. Germline V gene data show CDR1 as SGHDT and CDR2 as YYEEEE. Trimming took 4 bases from V and 0 from J, leaving 13 bases between them.

This rearrangement joins TRBV18 to TRBJ1-1; possibly TRBD1 for D (5 bases). Trimming pared 6 bases from V and 3 bases from J, leaving 14 bases between. CDR1 KGHSH and CDR2 LQKENI come from the germline V gene. The CDR3 length is 14 residues. CDR3 nucleotide sequence: TGTGCCAGCTCGGGGGTAGGTCGAGACACTGAAGCTTTCTTT. Translation: CASSGVGRDTEAFF.

This chain uses TRBV6-2 or TRBV6-3 with TRBJ2-5; D may be TRBD2 (6 bases). The germline V and J ends were trimmed by 6 bases and 5 bases, with 16 bases remaining between them. Germline loops: CDR1 MNHEY, CDR2 SVGEGT. The CDR3 spans 14 residues. The CDR3 DNA follows: TGTGCCAGCAGCGGGAGTACTCCCAGGGAGACCCAGTACTTC. Translating it yields CASSGSTPRETQYF.

V usage is TRBV6-5 and J usage is TRBJ2-7; D may match TRBD1 or TRBD2 (5 bases each). The CDR3 is 13 amino acids. Deletions cut 7 bases from V and 3 bases from J, with 13 bases between. Germline values: CDR1 MNHEY, CDR2 SVGAGI. The CDR3 loop is CASTPGGGYEQYF. The DNA of the CDR3 is TGTGCCAGCACCCCCGGTGGGGGCTACGAGCAGTACTTC.

J is TRBJ1-5 and V is TRBV5-1; the D gene is possibly TRBD1 (6 bases). Per germline, CDR1 SGHRS and CDR2 YFSETQ. V was clipped by 6 bases and J by 8 bases, with 18 bases between them. The CDR3 is made up of 14 amino acids. In nucleotides, the CDR3 is TGCGCCAGCACCACCGAGGGGGGAAAGGAGCCCCAGCATTTT. It encodes CASTTEGGKEPQHF. Full variable domain (outside the CDR3, taken from reference TRBV5-1 and TRBJ1-5): KAGVTQTPRYLIKTRGQQVTLSCSPISGHRSVSWYQQTPGQGLQFLFEYFSETQRNKGNFPGRFSGRQFSNSRSEMNVSTLELGDSALYLCASTTEGGKEPQHFGDGTRLSIL.

This clone was detected only a few times. The genes are TRBV5-8 and TRBJ1-1, with D tentatively TRBD1 (5 bases). Germline lookup yields CDR1 SGHTS and CDR2 YDEGEE. This CDR3 has 18 amino acids. Trimming took 0 bases from V and 3 from J, leaving 21 bases between them. CDR3 bases: TGTGCCAGCAGCTTGGGCCCAGGGAGGGTCCTAGTGGACACTGAAGCTTTCTTT. Residues: CASSLGPGRVLVDTEAFF. Looking up the rest from reference TRBV5-8 and TRBJ1-1 gives the full variable domain: EAGVTQSPTHLIKTRGQQATLRCSPISGHTSVYWYQQALGLGLQFLLWYDEGEERNRGNFPPRFSGRQFPNYSSELNVNALELEDSALYLCASSLGPGRVLVDTEAFFGQGTRLTVV.

In DNA, the CDR3 is TGTGCCAGCAGCTTAGTGGGACAGGGACCCTACGAGCAGTACTTC. Its protein product is CASSLVGQGPYEQYF. The V gene is TRBV11-3, the J gene TRBJ2-7; 9 bases match TRBD1. V lost 1 base and J lost 2; bases outside the gene matches: 3. The CDR3 runs to 15 residues. The germline gives CDR1 SGHNT, CDR2 YENEEA.